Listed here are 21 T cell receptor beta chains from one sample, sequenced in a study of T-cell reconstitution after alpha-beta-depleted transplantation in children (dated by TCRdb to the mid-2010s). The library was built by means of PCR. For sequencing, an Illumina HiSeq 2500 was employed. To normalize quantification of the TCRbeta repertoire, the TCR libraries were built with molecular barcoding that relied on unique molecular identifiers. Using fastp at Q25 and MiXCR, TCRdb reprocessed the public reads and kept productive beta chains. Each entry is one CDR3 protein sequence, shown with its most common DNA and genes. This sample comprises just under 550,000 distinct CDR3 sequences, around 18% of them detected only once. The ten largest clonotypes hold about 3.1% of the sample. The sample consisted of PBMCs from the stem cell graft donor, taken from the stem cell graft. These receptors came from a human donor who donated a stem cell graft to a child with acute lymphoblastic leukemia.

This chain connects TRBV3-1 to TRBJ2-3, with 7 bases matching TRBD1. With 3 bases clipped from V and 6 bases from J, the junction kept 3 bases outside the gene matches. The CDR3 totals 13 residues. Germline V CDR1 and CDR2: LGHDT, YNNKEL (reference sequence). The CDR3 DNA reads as TGTGCCAGCAGCCAGACAGGGCCGGATACGCAGTATTTT. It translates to CASSQTGPDTQYF.

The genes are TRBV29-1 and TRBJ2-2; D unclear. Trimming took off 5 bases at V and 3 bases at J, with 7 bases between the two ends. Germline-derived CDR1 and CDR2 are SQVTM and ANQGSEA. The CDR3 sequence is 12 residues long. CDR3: CSVLRDTGELFF. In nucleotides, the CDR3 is TGCAGCGTTCTCAGAGACACCGGGGAGCTGTTTTTT.

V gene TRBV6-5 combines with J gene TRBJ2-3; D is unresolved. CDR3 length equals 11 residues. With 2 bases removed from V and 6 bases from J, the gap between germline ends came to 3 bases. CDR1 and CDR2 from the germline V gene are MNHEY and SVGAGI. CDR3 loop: CASSYGDTQYF. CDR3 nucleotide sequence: TGTGCCAGCAGTTACGGGGATACGCAGTATTTT.

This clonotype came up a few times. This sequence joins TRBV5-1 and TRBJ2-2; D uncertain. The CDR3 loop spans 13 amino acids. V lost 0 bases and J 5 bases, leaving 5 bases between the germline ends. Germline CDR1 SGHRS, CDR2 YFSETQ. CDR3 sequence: CASSLDGTGELFF. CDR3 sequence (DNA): TGCGCCAGCAGCTTGGACGGGACCGGGGAGCTGTTTTTT.

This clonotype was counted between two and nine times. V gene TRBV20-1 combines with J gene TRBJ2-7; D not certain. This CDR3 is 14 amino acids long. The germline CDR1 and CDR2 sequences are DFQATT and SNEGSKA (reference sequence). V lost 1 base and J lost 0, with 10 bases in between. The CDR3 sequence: CSARVMGSSYEQYF. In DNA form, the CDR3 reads TGCAGTGCTAGAGTTATGGGGTCCTCCTACGAGCAGTACTTC.

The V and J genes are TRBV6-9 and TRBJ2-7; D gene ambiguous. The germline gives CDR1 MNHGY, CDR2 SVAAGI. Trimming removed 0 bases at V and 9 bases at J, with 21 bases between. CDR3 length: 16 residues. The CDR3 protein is CASSYSQLNDKGRQYF. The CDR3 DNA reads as TGTGCCAGCAGTTATTCCCAACTAAACGACAAGGGTCGGCAGTACTTC.

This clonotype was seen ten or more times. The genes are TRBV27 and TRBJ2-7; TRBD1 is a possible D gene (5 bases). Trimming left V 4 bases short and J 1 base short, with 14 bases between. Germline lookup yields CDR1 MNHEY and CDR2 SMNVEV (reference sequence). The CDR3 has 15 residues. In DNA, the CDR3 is TGTGCCAGCAGTTCTGGGCAGGGTTTATCCTACGAGCAGTACTTC. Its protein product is CASSSGQGLSYEQYF.

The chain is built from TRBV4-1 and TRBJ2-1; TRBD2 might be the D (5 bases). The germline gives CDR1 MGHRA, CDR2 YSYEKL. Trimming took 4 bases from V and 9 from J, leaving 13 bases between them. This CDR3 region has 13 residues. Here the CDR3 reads CASSRTGYGEQFF. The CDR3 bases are TGCGCCAGCAGCCGGACGGGGTACGGTGAGCAGTTCTTC.

CDR3 DNA sequence: TGTGCCAGCAGCGTAGCGACAGGGCGCGGGGAGCTGTTTTTT. This translates into CASSVATGRGELFF. J is TRBJ2-2 and V is TRBV9; TRBD1 agrees at 7 bases. V lost 0 bases, J lost 7 bases, and 3 bases stayed unmatched. The CDR3 has 14 residues. Per the germline V gene, CDR1 is SGDLS and CDR2 is YYNGEE.

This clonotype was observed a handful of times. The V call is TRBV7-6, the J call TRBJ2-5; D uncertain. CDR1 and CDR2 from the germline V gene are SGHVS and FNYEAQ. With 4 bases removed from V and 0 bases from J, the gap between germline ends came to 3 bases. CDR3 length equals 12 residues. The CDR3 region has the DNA TGTGCCAGCAGCTCCCACCAAGAGACCCAGTACTTC. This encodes CASSSHQETQYF.

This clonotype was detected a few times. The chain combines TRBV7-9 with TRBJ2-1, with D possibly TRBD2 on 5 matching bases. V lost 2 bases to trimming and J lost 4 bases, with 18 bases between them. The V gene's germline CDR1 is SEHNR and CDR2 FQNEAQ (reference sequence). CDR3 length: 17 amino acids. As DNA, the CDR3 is TGTGCCAGCAGCTTACCACTAGGGCTTAGAGGGTACAATGAGCAGTTCTTC. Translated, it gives CASSLPLGLRGYNEQFF.

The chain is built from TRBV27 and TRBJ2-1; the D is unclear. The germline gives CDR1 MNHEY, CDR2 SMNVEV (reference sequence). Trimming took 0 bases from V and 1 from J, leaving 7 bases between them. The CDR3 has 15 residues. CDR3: CASSLSTLSYNEQFF. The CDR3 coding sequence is TGTGCCAGCAGTTTATCTACTCTTTCCTACAATGAGCAGTTCTTC.

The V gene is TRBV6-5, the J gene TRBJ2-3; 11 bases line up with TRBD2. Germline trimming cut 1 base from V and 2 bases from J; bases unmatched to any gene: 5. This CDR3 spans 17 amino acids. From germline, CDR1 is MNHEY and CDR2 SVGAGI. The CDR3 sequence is CASSYLGTSGHTDTQYF. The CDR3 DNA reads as TGTGCCAGCAGTTACTTAGGGACTAGCGGTCACACAGATACGCAGTATTTT.

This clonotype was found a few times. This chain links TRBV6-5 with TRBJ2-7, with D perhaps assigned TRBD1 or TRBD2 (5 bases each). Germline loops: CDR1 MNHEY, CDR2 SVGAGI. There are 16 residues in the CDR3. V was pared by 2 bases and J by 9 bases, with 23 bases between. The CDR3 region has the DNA TGTGCCAGCAGTTACACGAGGGGCTCGGTGTACGGGTGGCAGTACTTC. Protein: CASSYTRGSVYGWQYF.

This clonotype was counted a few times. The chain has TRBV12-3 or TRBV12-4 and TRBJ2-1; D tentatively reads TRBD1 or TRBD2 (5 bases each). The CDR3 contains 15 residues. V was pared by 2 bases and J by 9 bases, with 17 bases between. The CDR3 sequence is CASSLRSGYGGEQFF. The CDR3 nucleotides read TGTGCCAGCAGTTTAAGATCGGGGTATGGGGGTGAGCAGTTCTTC.

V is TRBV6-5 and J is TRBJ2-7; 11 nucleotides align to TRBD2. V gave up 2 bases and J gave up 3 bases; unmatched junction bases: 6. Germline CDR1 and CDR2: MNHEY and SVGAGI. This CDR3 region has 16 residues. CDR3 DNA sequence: TGTGCCAGCAGTTACGCTCCCGGGACTAGCGGCTACGAGCAGTACTTC. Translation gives CASSYAPGTSGYEQYF.

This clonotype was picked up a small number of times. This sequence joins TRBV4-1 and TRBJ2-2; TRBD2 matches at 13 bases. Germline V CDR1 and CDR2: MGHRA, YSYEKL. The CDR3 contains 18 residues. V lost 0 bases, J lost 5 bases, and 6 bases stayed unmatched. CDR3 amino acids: CASSQDRLAGGGTGELFF. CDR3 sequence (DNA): TGCGCCAGCAGCCAAGATAGACTAGCGGGAGGCGGGACCGGGGAGCTGTTTTTT.

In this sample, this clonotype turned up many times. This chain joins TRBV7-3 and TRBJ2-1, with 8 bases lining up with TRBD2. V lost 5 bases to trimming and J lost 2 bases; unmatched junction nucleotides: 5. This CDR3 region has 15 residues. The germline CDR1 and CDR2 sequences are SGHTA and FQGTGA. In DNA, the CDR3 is TGTGCCAGCAGCCCCCCGGGACTAGCCTACAATGAGCAGTTCTTC. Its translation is CASSPPGLAYNEQFF.

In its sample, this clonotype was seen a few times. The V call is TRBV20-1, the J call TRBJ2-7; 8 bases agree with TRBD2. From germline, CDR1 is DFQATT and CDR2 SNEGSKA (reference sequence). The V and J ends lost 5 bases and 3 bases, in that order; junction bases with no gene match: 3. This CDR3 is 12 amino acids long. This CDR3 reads CSAEGLVYEQYF. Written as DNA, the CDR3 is TGCAGTGCTGAGGGACTAGTCTACGAGCAGTACTTC.

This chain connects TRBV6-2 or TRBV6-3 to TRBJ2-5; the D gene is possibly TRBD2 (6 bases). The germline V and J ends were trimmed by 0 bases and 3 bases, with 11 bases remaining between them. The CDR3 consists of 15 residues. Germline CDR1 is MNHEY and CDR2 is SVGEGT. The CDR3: CASSYSGGTEETQYF. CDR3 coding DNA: TGTGCCAGCAGTTACTCGGGCGGGACGGAAGAGACCCAGTACTTC.

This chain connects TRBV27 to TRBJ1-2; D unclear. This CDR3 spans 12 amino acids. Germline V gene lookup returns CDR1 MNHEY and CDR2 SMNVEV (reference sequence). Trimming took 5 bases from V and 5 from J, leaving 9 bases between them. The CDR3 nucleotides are TGTGCCAGCAGTCAGTCTCCTTATGGCTACACCTTC. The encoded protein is CASSQSPYGYTF.